The 21 T cell receptor beta chains below all came from one sample that was sequenced in a study of vaccination and CD4 T cells after COVID-19 (dated by TCRdb to between 2021 and 2024). The antigens these receptors bind are not known. Libraries were built with PCR. Sequenced using an Illumina iSeq 100. DNA from cultured CD4+ T cells was subjected to TCR sequencing with the Oncomine TCR Beta short-read assay at the Johns Hopkins FTIC core. TCRdb handled the public reads itself, with Q25 trimming in fastp and clone calling in MiXCR, and kept productive beta chains. CDR3 protein sequences are deduplicated, and each keeps its most common genes and DNA. For this sample the table gives more than 15,000 distinct CDR3 sequences, of which over 55% were detected only once. Roughly 5% of the sample is held by the ten biggest clonotypes. The treatment or condition label for this specimen denotes: roughly nine-day PBMC culture with coronavirus spike peptide pools or control peptides (ViraFEST assay).

The source was CD4+ T cells from blood, cultured in vitro, collected after SARS-CoV-2 vaccination. The receptors come from a human donor who had recovered from COVID-19.

The V and J genes are TRBV11-3 and TRBJ2-1, with a possible D match to TRBD2 (6 bases). The germline gives CDR1 SGHNT, CDR2 YENEEA. The CDR3 extends over 14 amino acids. The ends were cut back, 5 bases at V and 5 bases at J, with 13 bases in the middle. CDR3 sequence (DNA): TGTGCCAGCAGCCAAACCGGGACTGACAATGAGCAGTTCTTC. This sequence encodes CASSQTGTDNEQFF.

This clonotype was detected only once. This chain's CDR3 is CASSHNGAGRYDTEAFF. The CDR3 coding sequence is TGTGCCAGCAGCCATAATGGGGCAGGGCGGTATGACACTGAAGCTTTCTTT. The chain has TRBV14 and TRBJ1-1; D is perhaps TRBD1 (5 bases). The length of the CDR3 is 17 residues. CDR1 SGHDN and CDR2 FVKESK come from the germline V gene. The V gene lost 3 bases and the J gene lost 3 bases, with 20 bases spanning the gap.

The genes are TRBV20-1 and TRBJ2-3, with D possibly being TRBD1 or TRBD2 (6 bases each). V lost 5 bases and J 4 bases, leaving 19 bases between the germline ends. Germline V gene sequence: CDR1 DFQATT, CDR2 SNEGSKA (reference sequence). CDR3 length: 15 amino acids. This CDR3 is CSALWGAAGADTQYF. CDR3 coding DNA: TGCAGTGCTCTATGGGGGGCGGCAGGTGCAGATACGCAGTATTTT.

This clonotype was counted only a few times. V and J are TRBV10-3 and TRBJ1-3; 7 bases agree with TRBD1. There are 14 residues in the CDR3. Germline V gives CDR1 ENHRY, CDR2 SYGVKD. With 6 bases clipped from V and 1 base from J, the junction kept 3 bases outside the gene matches. The CDR3 protein is CAIRLTGSGNTIYF. The CDR3 DNA is TGTGCCATCAGACTGACAGGGTCTGGAAACACCATATATTTT.

This clonotype was observed a single time. The chain is built from TRBV19 and TRBJ2-2; 10 bases map to TRBD1. The CDR3 runs to 18 residues. Trimming cost V 4 bases and J 0 bases; bases outside gene matches: 8. Germline V gene sequence: CDR1 LNHDA, CDR2 SQIVND (reference sequence). CDR3 DNA: TGTGCCAGTAGTACATCCCGGGACAGGGGAGCGAACACCGGGGAGCTGTTTTTT. It codes for CASSTSRDRGANTGELFF.

This chain joins TRBV2 and TRBJ2-2; 10 bases align to TRBD1. This CDR3 comprises 14 residues. Per germline, CDR1 SNHLY and CDR2 FYNNEI. After removal of 5 bases from V and 5 bases from J, the junction contained 2 bases not matched to a gene. DNA of the CDR3: TGTGCCAGCAGTCGGGACAGGGGAACCGGGGAGCTGTTTTTT. Translated, it gives CASSRDRGTGELFF.

The rearrangement joins TRBV11-3 to TRBJ1-2, with D unresolved. The CDR3 is 14 residues long. Trimming stripped 0 bases from V and 13 bases from J, with 18 bases between. CDR1 and CDR2 from the germline V gene are SGHNT and YENEEA. The CDR3 DNA reads as TGTGCCAGCAGCTTAGATGTTTTGGGATCTTCTCCCACCTTC. This translates into CASSLDVLGSSPTF.

This rearrangement joins TRBV6-5 to TRBJ2-1; no definite D call. The CDR3 extends over 14 amino acids. V lost 4 bases, J lost 7 bases, and 14 bases lay in between. CDR1 is MNHEY, CDR2 SVGAGI, per germline. CDR3 bases: TGTGCCAGCAGTTTGGACGAAATGGTGAATGAGCAGTTCTTC. This encodes CASSLDEMVNEQFF.

The V gene is TRBV30, the J gene TRBJ1-2, with 7 bases lining up with TRBD1. V dropped 2 bases and J dropped 6; count of bases not matched to a gene: 18. CDR1 and CDR2 (germline): GTSNPN, SVGIG (reference sequence). This CDR3 has 17 amino acids. The DNA of the CDR3 is TGTGCCTGGAGTATAGCAGGGAGGGGGCTGCTGGGAGATGGCTACACCTTC. This sequence encodes CAWSIAGRGLLGDGYTF.

The V call is TRBV15, the J call TRBJ2-1, with TRBD1 identical over 10 bases. This CDR3 region has 16 residues. The junction had 5 bases not matched to a gene; V was cut back by 1 base and J by 5 bases. Germline lookup yields CDR1 LNHNV and CDR2 YYDKDF (reference sequence). DNA of the CDR3: TGTGCCACCAGCAGAGCGGGACAGGGGCCCGACAATGAGCAGTTCTTC. Amino acids: CATSRAGQGPDNEQFF.

The chain combines TRBV20-1 with TRBJ2-1, with 7 bases lining up with TRBD2. This CDR3 contains 14 residues. Germline-derived CDR1 and CDR2 are DFQATT and SNEGSKA (reference sequence). V shed 0 bases and J 4 bases; nucleotides not matched to a gene: 3. DNA for the CDR3: TGCAGTGCTAGAGAGCCTAGCGGTTACAATGAGCAGTTCTTC. Its protein is CSAREPSGYNEQFF.

A few counts support this clonotype. This chain connects TRBV2 to TRBJ1-2; TRBD1 matches at 7 bases. The CDR3 runs to 14 residues. V was clipped by 9 bases and J by 4 bases; unmatched bases: 11. The germline V gene encodes CDR1 SNHLY and CDR2 FYNNEI. This CDR3 reads CASTGTDLLYGYTF. The CDR3 bases are TGTGCCAGTACCGGGACAGACCTTCTCTATGGCTACACCTTC.

This clonotype was counted a few times. The chain uses TRBV7-2 and TRBJ1-2; D uncertain. CDR1 and CDR2 from the germline V gene are SGHTA and FQGNSA. V shed 2 bases and J shed 6 bases, with 7 bases lying between them. The CDR3 runs to 12 residues. The CDR3 loop is CASSLTLNGYTF. In nucleotides, the CDR3 is TGTGCCAGCAGCTTAACCCTCAATGGCTACACCTTC.

This clonotype has just one count. This sequence joins TRBV11-2 and TRBJ1-5; tentative D call: TRBD1 (5 bases). Germline V gives CDR1 SGHAT, CDR2 FQNNGV. The CDR3 length is 14 residues. V was shortened by 0 bases and J by 3 bases, with 6 bases between the two germline ends. Here the CDR3 DNA reads TGTGCCAGCAGCTTAGATGGGGCCAATCAGCCCCAGCATTTT. Translated, it gives CASSLDGANQPQHF.

This clonotype has more than one count but fewer than ten. V and J are TRBV12-3 or TRBV12-4 and TRBJ1-2; D remains unclear. V was pared by 2 bases and J by 4 bases, with 11 bases between. This CDR3 comprises 14 residues. CDR3 in DNA: TGTGCCAGCAGTTTAACGGGTATTGGCTATGGCTACACCTTC. Its translation is CASSLTGIGYGYTF.

The rearrangement joins TRBV28 to TRBJ1-5; TRBD1 is a possible D gene (6 bases). This CDR3 contains 12 residues. Germline V CDR1 and CDR2: MDHEN, SYDVKM. Trimming pared 10 bases from V and 5 bases from J, leaving 12 bases between. CDR3 nucleotide sequence: TGTGCCACCCGGGACACCCATCAGCCCCAGCATTTT. This gives the protein CATRDTHQPQHF.

This sequence joins TRBV6-1 and TRBJ2-7; 10 nucleotides align to TRBD1. Per germline, CDR1 MNHNS and CDR2 SASEGT. Trimming at V came to 5 bases and at J to 9 bases, leaving 10 bases not matched to a gene. The CDR3 extends over 14 amino acids. The CDR3 DNA follows: TGTGCCAGCAGTCCGGGACAGGGGCCGTTTTGGCAGTACTTC. Translation gives CASSPGQGPFWQYF.

This clonotype was recorded once. The chain is built from TRBV7-2 and TRBJ2-1; 10 bases map to TRBD2. With 0 bases clipped from V and 5 bases from J, the junction kept 16 bases outside the gene matches. Germline V gene data show CDR1 as SGHTA and CDR2 as FQGNSA. This CDR3 contains 20 residues. The CDR3 coding sequence is TGTGCCAGCAGCTTAGCGAGGCGGGCTAGCGGGGGAATCGGGGACAATGAGCAGTTCTTC. It yields the protein CASSLARRASGGIGDNEQFF.

The chain combines TRBV7-2 with TRBJ2-7, with D unresolved. There are 13 residues in the CDR3. Trimming shortened V by 5 bases and J by 0 bases, and 8 bases separated the two germline ends. Germline CDR1 is SGHTA and CDR2 is FQGNSA. The CDR3 loop reads CASSLSYSYEQYF. Here the CDR3 DNA reads TGTGCCAGCAGCCTCTCGTACTCCTACGAGCAGTACTTC.

This clonotype was observed a few times. V usage is TRBV20-1 and J usage is TRBJ2-3, with TRBD2 identical over 9 bases. Germline CDR1 DFQATT, CDR2 SNEGSKA (reference sequence). The CDR3 length is 13 residues. CDR3 region: CSVSGSRGDTQYF. The CDR3 nucleotides are TGCAGCGTTAGCGGGAGTCGGGGAGATACGCAGTATTTT.

The chain combines TRBV5-4 with TRBJ2-7, with D perhaps matching TRBD2 (5 bases). The CDR3 consists of 16 residues. V lost 0 bases and J 3 bases, leaving 16 bases between the germline ends. CDR1 is SGHNT and CDR2 is YYREEE in the germline V gene (reference sequence). In nucleotides, the CDR3 is TGTGCCAGCAGCTTGGATCCAGAGCGGTTGGGCTACGAGCAGTACTTC. It codes for CASSLDPERLGYEQYF.